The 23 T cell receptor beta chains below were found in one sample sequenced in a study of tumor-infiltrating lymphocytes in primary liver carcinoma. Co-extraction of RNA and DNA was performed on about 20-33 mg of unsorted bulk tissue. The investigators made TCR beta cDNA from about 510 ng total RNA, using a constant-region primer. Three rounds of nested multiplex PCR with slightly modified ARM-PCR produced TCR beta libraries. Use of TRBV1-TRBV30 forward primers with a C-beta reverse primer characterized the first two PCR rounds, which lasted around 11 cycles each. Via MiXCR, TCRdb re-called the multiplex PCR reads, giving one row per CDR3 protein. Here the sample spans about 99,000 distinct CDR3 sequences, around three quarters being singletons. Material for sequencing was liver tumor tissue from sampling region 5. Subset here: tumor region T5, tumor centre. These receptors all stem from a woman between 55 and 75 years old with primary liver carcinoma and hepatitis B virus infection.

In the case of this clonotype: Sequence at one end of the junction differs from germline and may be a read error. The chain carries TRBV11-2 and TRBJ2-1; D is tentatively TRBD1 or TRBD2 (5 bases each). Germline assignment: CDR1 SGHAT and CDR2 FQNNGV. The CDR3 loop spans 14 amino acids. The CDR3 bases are TGTGCCAGTAGCCCCCGGGGCCCCTACAATGATCAGTTCTTC. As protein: CASSPRGPYNDQFF.

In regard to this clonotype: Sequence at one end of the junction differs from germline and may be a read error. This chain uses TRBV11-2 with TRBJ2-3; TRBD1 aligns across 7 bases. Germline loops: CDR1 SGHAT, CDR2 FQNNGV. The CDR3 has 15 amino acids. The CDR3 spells CASSSGLAGTDMQYF. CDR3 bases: TGTGCCAGCAGCTCAGGGCTAGCCGGGACAGATATGCAGTATTTT.

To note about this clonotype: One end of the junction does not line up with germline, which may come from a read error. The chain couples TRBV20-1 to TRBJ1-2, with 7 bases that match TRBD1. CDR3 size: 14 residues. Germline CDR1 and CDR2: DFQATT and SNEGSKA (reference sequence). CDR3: CSTSVGQINYGYTF. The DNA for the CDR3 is TGCAGTACTAGTGTGGGACAGATAAACTATGGCTACACCTTC.

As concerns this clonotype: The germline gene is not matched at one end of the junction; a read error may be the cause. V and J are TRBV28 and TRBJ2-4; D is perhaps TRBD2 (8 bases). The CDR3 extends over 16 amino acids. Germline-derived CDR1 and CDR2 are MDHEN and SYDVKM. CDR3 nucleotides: TGTGCCAGCAGTATCTATAGCGGGACAGTCAAAGACATTCAGTACTTC. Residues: CASSIYSGTVKDIQYF. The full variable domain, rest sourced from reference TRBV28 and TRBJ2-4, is DVKVTQSSRYLVKRTGEKVFLECVQDMDHENMFWYRQDPGLGLRLIYFSYDVKMKEKGDIPEGYSVSREKKERFSLILESASTNQTSMYLCASSIYSGTVKDIQYFGAGTRLSVL.

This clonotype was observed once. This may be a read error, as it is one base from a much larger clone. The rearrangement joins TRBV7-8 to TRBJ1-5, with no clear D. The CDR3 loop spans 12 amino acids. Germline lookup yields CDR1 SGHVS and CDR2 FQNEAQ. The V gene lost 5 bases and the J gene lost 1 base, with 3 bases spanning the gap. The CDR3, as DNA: TGTGCCAGCAGCACAAGCAATCAGCCCCAGCATTTT. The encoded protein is CASSTSNQPQHF.

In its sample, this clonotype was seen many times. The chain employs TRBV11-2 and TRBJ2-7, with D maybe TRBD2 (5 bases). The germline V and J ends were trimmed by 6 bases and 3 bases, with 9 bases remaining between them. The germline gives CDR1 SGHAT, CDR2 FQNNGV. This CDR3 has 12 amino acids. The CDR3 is CASSPGGYEQYF. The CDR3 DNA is TGTGCCAGCAGTCCCGGAGGCTACGAGCAGTACTTC.

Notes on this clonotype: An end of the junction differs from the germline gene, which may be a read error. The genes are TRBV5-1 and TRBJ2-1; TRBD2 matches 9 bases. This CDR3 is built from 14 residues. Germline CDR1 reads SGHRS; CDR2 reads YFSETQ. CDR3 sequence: CASRTSGSYIEQFF. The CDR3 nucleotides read TGCGCCAGCAGAACTAGCGGGTCATACATTGAGCAGTTCTTC. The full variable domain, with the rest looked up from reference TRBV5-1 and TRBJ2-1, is KAGVTQTPRYLIKTRGQQVTLSCSPISGHRSVSWYQQTPGQGLQFLFEYFSETQRNKGNFPGRFSGRQFSNSRSEMNVSTLELGDSALYLCASRTSGSYIEQFFGPGTRLTVL.

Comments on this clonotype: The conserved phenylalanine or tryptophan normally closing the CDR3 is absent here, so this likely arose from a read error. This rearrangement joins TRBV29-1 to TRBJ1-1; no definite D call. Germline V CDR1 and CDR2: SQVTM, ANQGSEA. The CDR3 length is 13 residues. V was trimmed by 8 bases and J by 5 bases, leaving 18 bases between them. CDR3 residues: CSFQCDMWTEAFS. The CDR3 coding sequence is TGCAGCTTTCAATGTGATATGTGGACTGAAGCTTTCTCT.

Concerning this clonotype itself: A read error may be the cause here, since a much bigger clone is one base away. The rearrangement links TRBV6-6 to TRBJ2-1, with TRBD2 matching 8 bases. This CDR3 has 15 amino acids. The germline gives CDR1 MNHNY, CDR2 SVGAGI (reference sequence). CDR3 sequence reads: CTSTHSPGGRNEQFF. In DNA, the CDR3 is TGTACCAGCACCCACAGCCCGGGGGGGCGCAATGAGCAGTTCTTC.

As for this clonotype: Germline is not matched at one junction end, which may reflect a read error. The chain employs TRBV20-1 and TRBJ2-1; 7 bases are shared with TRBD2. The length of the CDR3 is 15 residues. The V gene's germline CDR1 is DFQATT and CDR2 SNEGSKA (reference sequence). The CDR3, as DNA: TGCAGTGTTAGAGATCTAGCGGACTCCTACAATGAGCAGTTCTTC. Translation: CSVRDLADSYNEQFF.

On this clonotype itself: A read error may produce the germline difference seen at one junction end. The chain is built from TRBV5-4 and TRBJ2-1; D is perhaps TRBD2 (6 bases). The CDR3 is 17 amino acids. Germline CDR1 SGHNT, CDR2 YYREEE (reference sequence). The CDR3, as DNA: TGTGCCAGTAGCTTGGGCCCCGGGAGTTCCTCCTACAATAAGCAGTTCTTC. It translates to CASSLGPGSSSYNKQFF.

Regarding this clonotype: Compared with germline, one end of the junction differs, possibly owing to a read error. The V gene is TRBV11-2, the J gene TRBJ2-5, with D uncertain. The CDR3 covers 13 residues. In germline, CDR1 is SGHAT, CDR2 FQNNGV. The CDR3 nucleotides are TGTGCCAGCAGCCCGACGTCCCAACAGACCCTGTACTTC. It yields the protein CASSPTSQQTLYF.

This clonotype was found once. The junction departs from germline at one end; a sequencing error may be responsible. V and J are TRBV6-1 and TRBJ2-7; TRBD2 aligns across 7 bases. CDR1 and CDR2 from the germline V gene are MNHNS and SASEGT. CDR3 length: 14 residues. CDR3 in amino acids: CASNEVAGVREQYF. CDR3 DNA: TGTGCCAGCAATGAAGTTGCGGGAGTAAGAGAGCAGTACTTC.

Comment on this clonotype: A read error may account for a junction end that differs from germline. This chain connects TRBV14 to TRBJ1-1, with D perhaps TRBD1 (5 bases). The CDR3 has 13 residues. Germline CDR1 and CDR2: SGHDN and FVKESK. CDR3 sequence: CANSQVRGTGAFF. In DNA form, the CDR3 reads TGTGCCAACAGCCAAGTACGGGGGACTGGAGCTTTCTTT.

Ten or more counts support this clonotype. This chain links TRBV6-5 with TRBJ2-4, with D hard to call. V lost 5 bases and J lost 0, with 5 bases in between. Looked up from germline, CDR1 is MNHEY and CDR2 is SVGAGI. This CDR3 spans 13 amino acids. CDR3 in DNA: TGTGCCAGCAGTGGGCTAGCCAAAAACATTCAGTACTTC. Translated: CASSGLAKNIQYF.

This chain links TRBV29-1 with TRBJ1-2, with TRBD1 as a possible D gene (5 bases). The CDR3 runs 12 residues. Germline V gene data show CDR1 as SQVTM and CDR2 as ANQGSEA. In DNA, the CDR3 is TGCAGTGTCCCCAGGGTCCTCTATGGCTACACCTTC. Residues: CSVPRVLYGYTF.

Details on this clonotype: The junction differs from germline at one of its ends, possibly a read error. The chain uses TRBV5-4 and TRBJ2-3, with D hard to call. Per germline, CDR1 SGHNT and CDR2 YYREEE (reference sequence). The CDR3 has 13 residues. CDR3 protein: CTRSTPAVDTQYF. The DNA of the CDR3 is TGTACCAGGAGCACCCCGGCCGTCGATACGCAGTATTTT.

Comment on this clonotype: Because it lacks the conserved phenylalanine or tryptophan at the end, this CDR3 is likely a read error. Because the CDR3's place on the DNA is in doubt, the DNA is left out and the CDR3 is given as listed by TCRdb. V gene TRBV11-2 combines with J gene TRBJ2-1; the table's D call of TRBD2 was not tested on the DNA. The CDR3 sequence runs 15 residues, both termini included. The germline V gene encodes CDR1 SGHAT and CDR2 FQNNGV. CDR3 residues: CASNLGLAEYNEPFL.

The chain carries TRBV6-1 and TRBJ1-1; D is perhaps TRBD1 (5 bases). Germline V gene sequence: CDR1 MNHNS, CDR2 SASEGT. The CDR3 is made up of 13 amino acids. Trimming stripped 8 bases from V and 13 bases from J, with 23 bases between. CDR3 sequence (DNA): TGTGCCAGCGGTGCCAGGGAGATCACTGATGTTTTCTTT. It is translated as CASGAREITDVFF.

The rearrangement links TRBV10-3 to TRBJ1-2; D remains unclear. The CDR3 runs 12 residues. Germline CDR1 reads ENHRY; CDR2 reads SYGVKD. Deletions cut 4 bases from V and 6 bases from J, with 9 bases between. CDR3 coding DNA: TGTGCCATCAGTGGGACTCGCGATGGCTACACCTTC. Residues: CAISGTRDGYTF.

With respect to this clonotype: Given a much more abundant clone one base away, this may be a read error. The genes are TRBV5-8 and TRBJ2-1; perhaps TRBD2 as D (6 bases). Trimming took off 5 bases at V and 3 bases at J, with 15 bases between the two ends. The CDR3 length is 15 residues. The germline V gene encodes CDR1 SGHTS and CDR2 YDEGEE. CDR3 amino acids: CASSRLATIYNEQFF. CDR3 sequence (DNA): TGTGCCAGCAGTCGTCTAGCGACCATCTACAATGAGCAGTTCTTC.

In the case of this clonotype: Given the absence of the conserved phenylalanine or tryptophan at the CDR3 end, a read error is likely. The CDR3 DNA follows: TGCGCCAGCAGCTTGGGGGCAGGGAGCGTCAAAAGCATTCAGTACGTC. It codes for CASSLGAGSVKSIQYV. V gene TRBV5-1 combines with J gene TRBJ2-4; D may match TRBD1 or TRBD2 (5 bases each). CDR1 and CDR2 from the germline V gene are SGHRS and YFSETQ. The CDR3 covers 16 residues.

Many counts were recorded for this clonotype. CDR3 region: CASSLLVAQGNQPQHF. CDR3 DNA sequence: TGTGCCAGCAGTTTATTGGTTGCCCAGGGGAATCAGCCCCAGCATTTT. V usage is TRBV28 and J usage is TRBJ1-5, with a weak D call TRBD1 (6 bases). V was pared by 1 base and J by 4 bases, with 14 bases between. CDR3 length: 16 amino acids. CDR1 is MDHEN, CDR2 SYDVKM, per germline.